This T cell receptor (beta chain) was identified in a study of blood T cells in healthy people across ages. Sample-barcoded 5' priming and a J-beta primer mix drove a second PCR of 7 to 11 cycles. Researchers report that a template-switch adaptor with 12 random nucleotides tagged each cDNA molecule. CDR3-containing paired-end reads numbered at least 2.5 million in each sample. One entry per CDR3 protein results from TCRdb running MiXCR on the 5' RACE reads. The sample carries about 900,000 distinct CDR3 sequences, under 80% recorded once. Germline values: CDR1 ENHRY, CDR2 SYGVKD. Trimming shortened V by 7 bases and J by 8 bases, and 13 bases separated the two germline ends. There are 12 residues in the CDR3.

This rearrangement joins TRBV10-3 to TRBJ2-3; D unclear. This clonotype was sampled from a man between 25 and 39 years old in good health. Sequenced: blood. CDR3 bases: TGTGCCATCATGGGTCAGACTTCTACGCAGTATTTT. It encodes CAIMGQTSTQYF.